One and the same sample provided the 7 T cell receptor beta chains below, sequenced in a study of blood T cell repertoires in COVID-19. Some clones are missing from TCRdb's copy, which holds only in-frame ones; the method was immunoSEQ multiplex PCR. The table lists 200,000 to 250,000 clones, over 75% of them singletons, with more than 1.5% in the top ten. Specimen: PBMCs or T cells enriched from blood (not recorded which). The receptors were sampled from a man in his forties or fifties who had recovered from COVID-19.

The chain links TRBV24-1 to TRBJ1-2; 10 nucleotides match TRBD1. This CDR3 region has 14 residues. CDR1 is KGHDR and CDR2 is SFDVKD in the germline V gene. The ends lost 5 bases at V and 7 bases at J; junction bases unmatched: 6. CDR3 in DNA: TGTGCCACCAGTGCTGAGACAGGGGGCACTGGCTACACCTTC. Translating it yields CATSAETGGTGYTF.

In its sample, this clone was seen a few times. This chain uses TRBV2 with TRBJ2-5; 9 nucleotides match TRBD1. There are 14 residues in the CDR3. Germline trimming cut 6 bases from V and 3 bases from J; bases unmatched to any gene: 5. The germline V gene has CDR1 SNHLY and CDR2 FYNNEI. The CDR3 sequence is CASRSGTGKETQYF. CDR3 sequence (DNA): TGTGCCAGCAGGTCCGGGACAGGGAAAGAGACCCAGTACTTC.

The chain is built from TRBV7-9 and TRBJ1-3; D is undetermined. The CDR3 consists of 16 residues. V was cut by 2 bases and J by 0 bases, with 11 bases left in between. Germline V gene sequence: CDR1 SEHNR, CDR2 FQNEAQ (reference sequence). The CDR3 sequence is CASSLRTPSSGNTIYF. The CDR3 DNA reads TGTGCCAGCAGCTTAAGGACTCCGAGCTCTGGAAACACCATATATTTT.

In DNA, the CDR3 is TGTGCCAGCAGCTTAGTTTCCAGGGCAGATGGCTACACCTTC. The encoded protein is CASSLVSRADGYTF. This chain links TRBV7-9 with TRBJ1-2; D might be TRBD1 (5 bases). With 1 base removed from V and 6 bases from J, the gap between germline ends came to 12 bases. Germline CDR1 reads SEHNR; CDR2 reads FQNEAQ (reference sequence). The CDR3 is made up of 14 amino acids.

The chain couples TRBV12-3 or TRBV12-4 to TRBJ2-7, with 8 bases aligning to TRBD2. CDR3 length: 13 residues. Trimming removed 6 bases from V and 6 bases from J; junction bases left unmatched: 7. The DNA for the CDR3 is TGTGCCAGCAGCCGGGGACTAGAGAGCGAGCAGTACTTC. Translating gives CASSRGLESEQYF.

The V call is TRBV3-1 (or the pseudogene TRBV3-2), the J call TRBJ2-1; 12 nucleotides align to TRBD2. V dropped 4 bases and J dropped 3; count of bases not matched to a gene: 4. CDR3 length equals 16 residues. Germline V gives CDR1 LGHDT, CDR2 YNNKEL (reference sequence). CDR3 residues: CASSLTSGGYYNEQFF. CDR3 sequence (DNA): TGTGCCAGCAGCCTAACTAGCGGGGGGTACTACAATGAGCAGTTCTTC.

This rearrangement joins TRBV5-1 to TRBJ2-7; 7 nucleotides align to TRBD2. In germline, CDR1 is SGHRS, CDR2 YFSETQ. The CDR3 covers 15 residues. V shed 4 bases, J shed 5 bases, and the junction held 12 bases outside the gene matches. CDR3 region: CASSDPRREIDEQYF. The DNA of the CDR3 is TGCGCCAGCAGCGACCCTCGGCGGGAGATCGACGAGCAGTACTTC.